The 14 T cell receptor beta chains presented below share a single source sample, sequenced in a study of human thymus T cells. Thymus tissue was removed during corrective cardiac surgery. Clones were sequenced by immunoSEQ multiplex PCR, and TCRdb holds only the in-frame ones, with some missing. In the table there are some 120,000 clones, just under 95% of which are singletons. Sequenced material: thymus tissue. The receptors come from a boy under three years old with a congenital heart defect but otherwise immunologically healthy.

J is TRBJ2-7 and V is TRBV27, with 12 bases that match TRBD1. The CDR3 totals 16 residues. Germline CDR1 is MNHEY and CDR2 is SMNVEV (reference sequence). The trim removed 8 bases at V and 3 bases at J, leaving 11 bases unmatched. CDR3 protein: CASSSPGQGANYEQYF. CDR3 coding DNA: TGTGCCAGCTCTAGCCCGGGACAGGGGGCGAACTACGAGCAGTACTTC.

This clone was counted a few times. The rearrangement links TRBV4-3 to TRBJ2-7; possibly TRBD1 for D (5 bases). There are 19 residues in the CDR3. Looked up from germline, CDR1 is LGHNA and CDR2 is YSLEER. Trimming left V 0 bases short and J 0 bases short, with 21 bases between. The CDR3 is CASSQDRLGDRPLSYEQYF. The DNA of the CDR3 is TGCGCCAGCAGCCAAGATCGCTTAGGAGACAGACCCCTCTCCTACGAGCAGTACTTC.

The chain carries TRBV4-2 and TRBJ1-5, with a weak D call TRBD1 (6 bases). The CDR3 loop spans 15 amino acids. Trimming pared 3 bases from V and 0 bases from J, leaving 9 bases between. Germline V lookup: CDR1 LGHNA, CDR2 YNFKEQ. The CDR3 here is CASSHRRGSNQPQHF. The CDR3 bases are TGTGCCAGCAGCCATCGCAGGGGTAGCAATCAGCCCCAGCATTTT.

CDR3 nucleotides: TGTGCCACCAGCAGAGATTATAAGGGGTCTGGAAACACCATATATTTT. Its protein is CATSRDYKGSGNTIYF. The chain joins TRBV15 to TRBJ1-3, with D tentatively TRBD1 (5 bases). The CDR3 totals 16 residues. From germline, CDR1 is LNHNV and CDR2 YYDKDF (reference sequence). V lost 0 bases and J 1 base, leaving 10 bases between the germline ends.

CDR3 bases: TGCGCCAGCAGCTTAAACCAACCGAATGGCTACACCTTC. This encodes CASSLNQPNGYTF. The chain joins TRBV5-1 to TRBJ1-2; no reliable D call. V dropped 2 bases and J dropped 6 bases, with 11 bases sitting between them. The CDR3 loop spans 13 amino acids. Germline CDR1 is SGHRS and CDR2 is YFSETQ.

CDR3 loop: CASRTPGTTGELFF. DNA of the CDR3: TGTGCCAGTAGAACACCGGGGACTACCGGGGAGCTGTTTTTT. The chain employs TRBV25-1 and TRBJ2-2; TRBD2 is a possible D gene (6 bases). The CDR3 is made up of 14 amino acids. Trimming removed 9 bases at V and 5 bases at J, with 16 bases between. CDR1 MGHDK and CDR2 SYGVNS come from the germline V gene.

The chain couples TRBV28 to TRBJ1-5; D unresolved. The germline gives CDR1 MDHEN, CDR2 SYDVKM. This CDR3 region has 12 residues. Trimming took off 5 bases at V and 6 bases at J, with 8 bases between the two ends. DNA of the CDR3: TGTGCCAGCAGTAACGGACGTCAGCCCCAGCATTTT. It translates to CASSNGRQPQHF. Full variable domain (remainder filled in from reference TRBV28 and TRBJ1-5): DVKVTQSSRYLVKRTGEKVFLECVQDMDHENMFWYRQDPGLGLRLIYFSYDVKMKEKGDIPEGYSVSREKKERFSLILESASTNQTSMYLCASSNGRQPQHFGDGTRLSIL.

This clone was picked up one time. The J gene is TRBJ1-1, the V gene TRBV6-6; D is perhaps TRBD1 (5 bases). Trimming stripped 3 bases from V and 9 bases from J, with 14 bases between. The germline CDR1 and CDR2 sequences are MNHNY and SVGAGI (reference sequence). CDR3 length equals 13 residues. Here the CDR3 DNA reads TGTGCCAGCAGTTATATGTATGGGGCCCAAGCTTTCTTT. Translation: CASSYMYGAQAFF.

This chain uses TRBV4-3 with TRBJ2-2, with D possibly TRBD2 on 6 matching bases. CDR3 size: 20 residues. V lost 1 base, J lost 0 bases, and 21 bases lay in between. CDR1 LGHNA and CDR2 YSLEER come from the germline V gene. The CDR3 DNA follows: TGCGCCAGCAGCCAAGTAAGCTCCCCCCGGGGGAAATCGAACACCGGGGAGCTGTTTTTT. Protein product: CASSQVSSPRGKSNTGELFF.

This rearrangement joins TRBV30 to TRBJ2-5; 7 nucleotides align to TRBD1. This CDR3 is 13 amino acids long. Germline V gene data show CDR1 as GTSNPN and CDR2 as SVGIG (reference sequence). The trim removed 3 bases at V and 4 bases at J, leaving 5 bases unmatched. This chain's CDR3 is CAWRVRTGETQYF. The DNA of the CDR3 is TGTGCCTGGAGGGTTCGGACAGGAGAGACCCAGTACTTC.

CDR3 sequence: CAISALGELNSNTGELFF. The CDR3 bases are TGTGCCATCAGTGCCCTCGGGGAACTGAACTCGAACACCGGGGAGCTGTTTTTT. V usage is TRBV10-3 and J usage is TRBJ2-2; D is possibly TRBD2 (5 bases). The length of the CDR3 is 18 residues. Germline CDR1 is ENHRY and CDR2 is SYGVKD. V was clipped by 4 bases and J by 0 bases, with 18 bases between them.

The gene calls are TRBV5-1 and TRBJ2-5; no firm D call. The V end was cut by 2 bases, the J end by 1 base, with 15 bases between. The germline CDR1 and CDR2 sequences are SGHRS and YFSETQ. The CDR3 covers 16 residues. CDR3 nucleotide sequence: TGCGCCAGCAGCTTCCCAGGCGCAATGACCCAAGAGACCCAGTACTTC. As protein: CASSFPGAMTQETQYF.

The V and J genes are TRBV5-1 and TRBJ1-1; D gene ambiguous. V was shortened by 5 bases and J by 4 bases, with 18 bases between the two germline ends. The CDR3 is made up of 15 amino acids. In germline, CDR1 is SGHRS, CDR2 YFSETQ. The CDR3 nucleotides read TGCGCCAGCAGTCCCCGGGAAGGCCGGCTCACTGAAGCTTTCTTT. This sequence encodes CASSPREGRLTEAFF.

The rearrangement joins TRBV2 to TRBJ1-1, with TRBD1 matching over 7 bases. Germline values: CDR1 SNHLY, CDR2 FYNNEI. There are 16 residues in the CDR3. The trim removed 0 bases at V and 1 base at J, leaving 5 bases unmatched. The CDR3 coding sequence is TGTGCCAGCAGTGAAGCCTCGGGACAGCCGAACACTGAAGCTTTCTTT. Amino acid sequence: CASSEASGQPNTEAFF.